These 23 T cell receptor beta chains share one sample of origin, sequenced in a study of blood T cell repertoires in COVID-19. Profiling relied on immunoSEQ multiplex PCR, and the TCRdb table lists in-frame clones only, not all of them. The sample holds 250,000 to 350,000 clones, about 88% seen once. Sequencing used peripheral blood. Receptors were obtained from a human donor with COVID-19, enrolled during active disease. The donor label of this sample is uncertain.

The chain joins TRBV28 to TRBJ1-2, with a weak D call TRBD1 (6 bases). Between the trimmed V and J ends, which lost 6 bases and 8 bases, there was a span of 16 bases. This CDR3 contains 13 residues. Germline assignment: CDR1 MDHEN and CDR2 SYDVKM. CDR3 sequence reads: CASRSGVTGGYTF. The CDR3 DNA reads TGTGCCAGCAGATCAGGGGTTACGGGGGGCTACACCTTC.

CDR3 region: CASSLTRFQYF. DNA for the CDR3: TGTGCCAGCAGTTTGACCAGGTTTCAGTACTTC. The chain links TRBV12-3 or TRBV12-4 to TRBJ2-7; no firm D call. V lost 3 bases to trimming and J lost 10 bases, with 10 bases between them. The CDR3 runs to 11 residues.

This chain connects TRBV3-1 (or the pseudogene TRBV3-2) to TRBJ2-5; D ambiguous. There are 15 residues in the CDR3. The germline gives CDR1 LGHDT, CDR2 YNNKEL (reference sequence). V was pared by 1 base and J by 2 bases, with 11 bases between. The DNA for the CDR3 is TGTGCCAGCAGCCAAGCCGCTACTTCTCAAGAGACCCAGTACTTC. Amino acid sequence: CASSQAATSQETQYF.

The chain carries TRBV5-5 and TRBJ2-2, with TRBD2 matching 8 bases. V gave up 2 bases and J gave up 5 bases; unmatched junction bases: 8. Germline V gene lookup returns CDR1 SGHKS and CDR2 YYEKEE (reference sequence). This CDR3 comprises 16 residues. DNA of the CDR3: TGTGCCAGCAGCTTCCCCGGGAGGGTGCGGACCGGGGAGCTGTTTTTT. This encodes CASSFPGRVRTGELFF.

V is TRBV24-1 and J is TRBJ2-3, with a possible D match to TRBD2 (6 bases). This CDR3 spans 18 amino acids. V lost 0 bases, J lost 6 bases, and 21 bases lay in between. Germline V lookup: CDR1 KGHDR, CDR2 SFDVKD. CDR3 sequence reads: CATSDLQLGLPEGDTQYF. The CDR3 bases are TGTGCCACCAGTGATTTGCAACTAGGACTCCCGGAGGGGGATACGCAGTATTTT.

The chain couples TRBV27 to TRBJ2-7, with 10 nucleotides matching TRBD1. The V gene end was trimmed by 6 bases and the J gene end by 7 bases; junction bases not matched to a gene: 12. The germline CDR1 and CDR2 sequences are MNHEY and SMNVEV (reference sequence). The CDR3 has 15 amino acids. The DNA for the CDR3 is TGTGCCAGCAGGTTAGGGACAGGGGCCTCGGGAGAGCAGTACTTC. Translated: CASRLGTGASGEQYF.

The CDR3 region is CASSRQTTPPNEQFF. DNA for the CDR3: TGCGCCAGCAGCCGCCAGACAACCCCCCCAAATGAGCAGTTCTTC. The V call is TRBV4-1, the J call TRBJ2-1; no definite D call. Trimming took off 4 bases at V and 7 bases at J, with 17 bases between the two ends. The CDR3 loop spans 15 amino acids. Germline CDR1 MGHRA, CDR2 YSYEKL.

V usage is TRBV5-1 and J usage is TRBJ2-2, with 10 positions matching TRBD2. V was pared by 4 bases and J by 7 bases, with 7 bases of the junction left unmatched. The CDR3 covers 15 residues. CDR1 and CDR2 from the germline V gene are SGHRS and YFSETQ. The CDR3 sequence: CASSLAGVKVGELFF. CDR3 DNA: TGCGCCAGCAGCCTAGCGGGAGTTAAGGTCGGGGAGCTGTTTTTT.

This clone was recorded only once. The chain employs TRBV7-2 and TRBJ2-1; possibly TRBD2 for D (5 bases). V gave up 1 base and J gave up 0 bases, with 10 bases separating them. The CDR3 length is 16 residues. The germline gives CDR1 SGHTA, CDR2 FQGNSA. The CDR3 protein is CASSLVGGSSYNEQFF. CDR3 in DNA: TGTGCCAGCAGCTTAGTAGGCGGGTCCTCCTACAATGAGCAGTTCTTC.

The chain employs TRBV27 and TRBJ1-6; D perhaps matches TRBD1 (6 bases). The germline V gene encodes CDR1 MNHEY and CDR2 SMNVEV (reference sequence). Trimming took off 4 bases at V and 5 bases at J, with 9 bases between the two ends. The CDR3 runs to 14 residues. In DNA form, the CDR3 reads TGTGCCAGCAGTTGGAGGACAGATAATTCACCCCTCCACTTT. Amino acid sequence: CASSWRTDNSPLHF.

The V gene is TRBV7-9, the J gene TRBJ2-1; 9 bases are a match to TRBD1. In germline, CDR1 is SEHNR, CDR2 FQNEAQ (reference sequence). Trimming removed 5 bases from V and 0 bases from J; junction bases left unmatched: 5. The CDR3 totals 16 residues. This CDR3 reads CASSPSTGGSYNEQFF. CDR3 bases: TGTGCCAGCAGCCCGTCGACAGGGGGCTCCTACAATGAGCAGTTCTTC.

V usage is TRBV28 and J usage is TRBJ2-1; D possibly corresponds to TRBD2 (6 bases). Germline V gene data show CDR1 as MDHEN and CDR2 as SYDVKM. This CDR3 has 15 residues. V was pared by 5 bases and J by 4 bases, with 15 bases between. CDR3 DNA: TGTGCCAGCAGTAAACTAGCTCCCTCTTACAATGAGCAGTTCTTC. Translating gives CASSKLAPSYNEQFF.

This rearrangement joins TRBV29-1 to TRBJ2-2; TRBD1 matches 8 bases. This CDR3 has 14 residues. Germline V CDR1 and CDR2: SQVTM, ANQGSEA. V shed 7 bases, J shed 0 bases, and the junction held 4 bases outside the gene matches. CDR3 coding DNA: TGCAGCGGAGGACAGGGAACGAACACCGGGGAGCTGTTTTTT. This encodes CSGGQGTNTGELFF.

This clone has a single count. This chain connects TRBV24-1 to TRBJ2-3; D not certain. Germline V gives CDR1 KGHDR, CDR2 SFDVKD. The CDR3 is 17 residues long. Trimming cost V 3 bases and J 0 bases, with 15 bases left between them. CDR3: CATSDIPLEPSTDTQYF. In DNA form, the CDR3 reads TGTGCCACCAGTGATATACCCCTGGAGCCTAGCACAGATACGCAGTATTTT.

V is TRBV28 and J is TRBJ2-5, with 14 bases that match TRBD2. With V trimmed by 6 bases and J by 5 bases, 8 bases remained unmatched. The CDR3 has 16 amino acids. Per germline, CDR1 MDHEN and CDR2 SYDVKM. The CDR3 DNA sequence: TGTGCCAGCAGACCGCTGACTAGCGGGAGGGACGAGACCCAGTACTTC. This codes for CASRPLTSGRDETQYF.

This chain links TRBV7-2 with TRBJ1-6; D unresolved. Trimming shortened V by 5 bases and J by 7 bases, and 9 bases separated the two germline ends. The CDR3 has 13 residues. Germline V lookup: CDR1 SGHTA, CDR2 FQGNSA. The DNA for the CDR3 is TGTGCCAGCAGCACAGACCCGAATTCACCCCTCCACTTT. Its translation: CASSTDPNSPLHF.

The rearrangement joins TRBV7-3 to TRBJ2-1, with 9 bases aligning to TRBD2. The germline gives CDR1 SGHTA, CDR2 FQGTGA. V was clipped by 5 bases and J by 4 bases; unmatched bases: 3. The CDR3 loop spans 14 amino acids. The CDR3 region has the DNA TGTGCCAGCAGCCATAGCGGGGGTTACAATGAGCAGTTCTTC. Translated, it gives CASSHSGGYNEQFF.

The chain has TRBV6-5 and TRBJ2-7, with 8 nucleotides matching TRBD1. The V gene's germline CDR1 is MNHEY and CDR2 SVGAGI. The CDR3 has 15 residues. V was clipped by 6 bases and J by 3 bases; unmatched bases: 10. CDR3 sequence reads: CASRYRDRYYYEQYF. The CDR3 DNA is TGTGCCAGCAGATACCGGGACAGGTATTACTACGAGCAGTACTTC.

CDR3 nucleotides: TGTGCCAGCAGTTCCGACCCGGGACTAGGAGTGGGCGAGCAGTACTTC. This translates into CASSSDPGLGVGEQYF. This chain uses TRBV27 with TRBJ2-7; 8 bases match TRBD2. Germline CDR1 reads MNHEY; CDR2 reads SMNVEV (reference sequence). Unmatched junction bases numbered 14, after V lost 4 bases and J lost 6 bases. CDR3 length equals 16 residues.

This clone has just a few counts. The rearrangement links TRBV3-1 (or the pseudogene TRBV3-2) to TRBJ1-1; no firm D call. V gave up 1 base and J gave up 11 bases, with 17 bases separating them. In germline, CDR1 is LGHDT, CDR2 YNNKEL (reference sequence). This CDR3 has 14 residues. The CDR3 DNA reads as TGTGCCAGCAGCCAAGTCAGTCGGGAGACAATGGCTTTCTTT. This gives the protein CASSQVSRETMAFF.

The chain combines TRBV7-2 with TRBJ1-3; D is ambiguous. With 2 bases removed from V and 0 bases from J, the gap between germline ends came to 17 bases. The germline CDR1 and CDR2 sequences are SGHTA and FQGNSA. The CDR3 has 18 residues. CDR3 sequence: CASSLFNPGPYSGNTIYF. CDR3 bases: TGTGCCAGCAGCTTATTCAATCCCGGTCCGTACTCTGGAAACACCATATATTTT.

DNA for the CDR3: TGTGCCAGCAGCTTGAGGCGGGACACCGGGGAGCTGTTTTTT. Its protein is CASSLRRDTGELFF. The chain employs TRBV5-6 and TRBJ2-2; tentative D call: TRBD2 (5 bases). The CDR3 has 14 amino acids. Deletions cut 1 base from V and 3 bases from J, with 7 bases between. CDR1 and CDR2 (germline): SGHDT, YYEEEE. Using reference TRBV5-6 and TRBJ2-2 for the parts outside the CDR3, the full variable domain is DAGVTQSPTHLIKTRGQQVTLRCSPKSGHDTVSWYQQALGQGPQFIFQYYEEEERQRGNFPDRFSGHQFPNYSSELNVNALLLGDSALYLCASSLRRDTGELFFGEGSRLTVL.

The CDR3: CASSPRGPDRDRGLSSPLHF. As DNA, the CDR3 is TGTGCCAGCAGCCCCCGAGGACCTGACCGGGACAGGGGGCTCAGTTCACCCCTCCACTTT. The chain joins TRBV21-1 to TRBJ1-6; the table gives TRBD1 as D, unverified against the DNA. TRBV21-1 is a pseudogene. CDR3 size: 20 residues.